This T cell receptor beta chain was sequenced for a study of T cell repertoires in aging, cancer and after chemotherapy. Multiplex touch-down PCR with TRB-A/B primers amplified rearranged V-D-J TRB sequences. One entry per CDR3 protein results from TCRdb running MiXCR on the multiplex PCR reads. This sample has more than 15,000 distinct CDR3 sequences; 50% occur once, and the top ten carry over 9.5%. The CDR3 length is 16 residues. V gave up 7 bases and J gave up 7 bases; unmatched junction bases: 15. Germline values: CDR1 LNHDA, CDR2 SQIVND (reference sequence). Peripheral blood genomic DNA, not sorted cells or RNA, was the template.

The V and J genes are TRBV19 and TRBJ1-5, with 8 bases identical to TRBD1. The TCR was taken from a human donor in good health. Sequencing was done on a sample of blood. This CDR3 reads CASTSLQAGGFQPQHF. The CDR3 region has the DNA TGTGCCAGTACCTCACTGCAGGCAGGGGGCTTCCAGCCCCAGCATTTT. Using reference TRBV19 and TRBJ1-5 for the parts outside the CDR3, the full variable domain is DGGITQSPKYLFRKEGQNVTLSCEQNLNHDAMYWYRQDPGQGLRLIYYSQIVNDFQKGDIAEGYSVSREKKESFPLTVTSAQKNPTAFYLCASTSLQAGGFQPQHFGDGTRLSIL.